Listed below are T cell receptor beta chains from one sample, sequenced in a study of blood T cell repertoires in COVID-19. This table comes from immunoSEQ multiplex PCR, and its TCRdb copy is limited to in-frame clones, with some not included. The top ten clones hold 3.5% to 4% of a sample with 90,000 or so clones, 85% of them seen once. The specimen was peripheral blood. Every receptor here comes from a man in his 60s with acute or convalescent COVID-19. Each CDR3 is given with its conserved first and last residue. Each record gives: V gene, J gene, clone size, D gene, CDR3 DNA, CDR3 protein. A D gene is named only where the DNA matches it firmly. A clone size is listed for some rows: how often the clone was seen (once, few, many), or a class if it is expanded.

V: TRBV29-1
J: TRBJ2-2
size: few
D: TRBD2
DNA: TGCAGCGTTGGGTCCCAGCGGGAGACCGGGGAGCTGTTTTTT
CDR3: CSVGSQRETGELFF

V: TRBV5-1
J: TRBJ2-5
size: -
D: -
DNA: TGCGCCAGCAGCCTGGGGGGCGTGCCGGAGACCCAGTACTTC
CDR3: CASSLGGVPETQYF

V: TRBV6-5
J: TRBJ2-1
size: -
D: TRBD2
DNA: TGTGCCATCAGGACCGAGCGGGGGGGCCTCGATGAGCAGTTCTTC
CDR3: CAIRTERGGLDEQFF

V: TRBV6-5
J: TRBJ2-7
size: -
D: TRBD1
DNA: TGTGCCAGCAGCAGGACAGGGGACGGCTACGAGCAGTACTTC
CDR3: CASSRTGDGYEQYF

V: TRBV5-1
J: TRBJ1-1
size: -
D: -
DNA: TGCGCCAGCAGCTTGGGACAGTGGAACACTGAAGCTTTCTTT
CDR3: CASSLGQWNTEAFF

V: TRBV27
J: TRBJ1-2
size: -
D: TRBD1
DNA: TGTGCCAGCAGTTTATCGGGACAGGGACCCTATGGCTACACCTTC
CDR3: CASSLSGQGPYGYTF

V: TRBV3-1/TRBV3-2
J: TRBJ2-1
size: -
D: TRBD2
DNA: TGTGCCAGCAGCCAAGGAGTCGGGAGGGCCAAAAATGAGCAGTTCTTC
CDR3: CASSQGVGRAKNEQFF

V: TRBV19
J: TRBJ1-6
size: once
D: -
DNA: TGTGCCAGTAGTGTCGACAGAAGATCACCCCTCCACTTT
CDR3: CASSVDRRSPLHF

V: TRBV5-1
J: TRBJ2-3
size: -
D: -
DNA: TGCGCCAGCAGCTTGGTAGTAGACAGTAGCACAGATACGCAGTATTTT
CDR3: CASSLVVDSSTDTQYF

V: TRBV2
J: TRBJ2-1
size: -
D: TRBD1
DNA: TGTGCCAGCAGGGACAGGGCTCAGTACAATGAGCAGTTCTTC
CDR3: CASRDRAQYNEQFF

V: TRBV5-4
J: TRBJ1-1
size: -
D: -
DNA: TGTGCCAGCAACGTACCTCGGGGGAACACTGAAGCTTTCTTT
CDR3: CASNVPRGNTEAFF

V: TRBV30
J: TRBJ2-5
size: -
D: -
DNA: TGTGCCTGGAGTGTCTTGGGGGCAGGGGAGACCCAGTACTTC
CDR3: CAWSVLGAGETQYF

V: TRBV4-1
J: TRBJ1-5
size: -
D: -
DNA: TGCGCCAGCAGCCAAGCTTCCCGGAGCAATCAGCCCCAGCATTTT
CDR3: CASSQASRSNQPQHF

V: TRBV2
J: TRBJ1-2
size: -
D: -
DNA: TGTGCCAGCAGTCCTGAGGGAGAGTATGGCTACACCTTC
CDR3: CASSPEGEYGYTF

V: TRBV7-8
J: TRBJ2-1
size: once
D: -
DNA: TGTGCCAGCAGCTCAATCTTGACAGGCTTCTCCTACAATGAGCAGTTCTTC
CDR3: CASSSILTGFSYNEQFF

V: TRBV6-5
J: TRBJ2-7
size: -
D: TRBD1
DNA: TGTGCCAGCAGTCGACAGGGCTCCTACGAGCAGTACTTC
CDR3: CASSRQGSYEQYF

V: TRBV2
J: TRBJ1-2
size: -
D: -
DNA: TGTGCCAGCAGTGAAGTGGGGGGACCCTATGGCTACACCTTC
CDR3: CASSEVGGPYGYTF

V: TRBV30
J: TRBJ2-5
size: -
D: TRBD2
DNA: TGTGCCTGGAGTGTGCTAGCGGGAGAGACCCAGTACTTC
CDR3: CAWSVLAGETQYF

V: TRBV30
J: TRBJ1-5
size: once
D: -
DNA: TGTGCCTGGAGTGTAGTCCAGGGCAGTCAGCCCCAGCATTTT
CDR3: CAWSVVQGSQPQHF

V: TRBV6-2/TRBV6-3
J: TRBJ1-3
size: -
D: -
DNA: TGTGCCAGCAGTCACGGCGGCACCATATATTTT
CDR3: CASSHGGTIYF

V: TRBV4-2
J: TRBJ1-5
size: -
D: -
DNA: TGTGCCAGCAGCCAAGATGTGCTATACAATCAGCCCCAGCATTTT
CDR3: CASSQDVLYNQPQHF

V: TRBV2
J: TRBJ1-5
size: -
D: -
DNA: TGTGCCAGCAGTGAACGGCGGGGAAATCAGCCCCAGCATTTT
CDR3: CASSERRGNQPQHF

V: TRBV19
J: TRBJ1-1
size: -
D: TRBD1
DNA: TGTGCCAGTAGTATTAACAAGGGGGCGAGATTGGACACTGAAGCTTTCTTT
CDR3: CASSINKGARLDTEAFF

V: TRBV30
J: TRBJ1-2
size: -
D: -
DNA: TGTGCCTGGAGTGTAGTCGACGGGGATGGCTACACCTTC
CDR3: CAWSVVDGDGYTF

V: TRBV9
J: TRBJ2-3
size: -
D: -
DNA: TGTGCCAGCAGCTATACTAGTAGAGATACGCAGTATTTT
CDR3: CASSYTSRDTQYF